These 20 T cell receptor beta chains were all obtained from the same sample, sequenced in a study of OX40 agonist ivuxolimab in advanced cancers. Sequencing was performed with immunoSEQ multiplex PCR; in TCRdb, only in-frame clones are kept and a portion is missing. The data contain some 95,000 clones, just over 90% of them singletons. The material was CD4+ or CD8+ T cells sorted from blood, obtained in a trial of the OX40 agonist ivuxolimab. These receptors came from an adult with an advanced solid tumor such as melanoma, head and neck, liver or kidney cancer.

The genes are TRBV11-2 and TRBJ1-2; D remains ambiguous. The CDR3 length is 11 residues. The V gene's germline CDR1 is SGHAT and CDR2 FQNNGV. Trimming pared 5 bases from V and 4 bases from J, leaving 5 bases between. The CDR3 DNA follows: TGTGCCAGCAGCCCGCTCTATGGCTACACCTTC. It codes for CASSPLYGYTF. Variable domain in full (rest from reference TRBV11-2 and TRBJ1-2): EAGVAQSPRYKIIEKRQSVAFWCNPISGHATLYWYQQILGQGPKLLIQFQNNGVVDDSQLPKDRFSAERLKGVDSTLKIQPAKLEDSAVYLCASSPLYGYTFGSGTRLTVV.

This chain uses TRBV5-1 with TRBJ2-7; TRBD2 agrees at 9 bases. V trimming: 3 bases; J trimming: 5 bases; junction bases outside the gene matches: 6. The CDR3 has 14 amino acids. Germline V CDR1 and CDR2: SGHRS, YFSETQ. The CDR3 region is CASSSGLAVDEQYF. DNA of the CDR3: TGCGCCAGCAGCTCGGGACTAGCTGTCGACGAGCAGTACTTC. Together with reference TRBV5-1 and TRBJ2-7, the CDR3 gives the full variable domain: KAGVTQTPRYLIKTRGQQVTLSCSPISGHRSVSWYQQTPGQGLQFLFEYFSETQRNKGNFPGRFSGRQFSNSRSEMNVSTLELGDSALYLCASSSGLAVDEQYFGPGTRLTVT.

This chain joins TRBV29-1 and TRBJ1-2; maybe TRBD1 (6 bases). Germline values: CDR1 SQVTM, CDR2 ANQGSEA. The CDR3 loop spans 12 amino acids. V shed 7 bases and J shed 2 bases, with 11 bases lying between them. This CDR3 is CSAAGANYGYTF. CDR3 nucleotides: TGCAGCGCTGCAGGGGCAAACTATGGCTACACCTTC.

This clone appeared once. The J gene is TRBJ2-1, the V gene TRBV4-2; D is perhaps TRBD1 (5 bases). The CDR3 has 18 residues. CDR1 and CDR2 (germline): LGHNA, YNFKEQ. Deletions cut 5 bases from V and 3 bases from J, with 23 bases between. The chain's CDR3 is CASSSRVQDGWVYNEQFF. CDR3 in DNA: TGTGCCAGCAGCTCACGGGTACAGGATGGGTGGGTCTACAATGAGCAGTTCTTC.

The rearrangement joins TRBV6-5 to TRBJ2-1, with 7 bases matching TRBD2. This CDR3 comprises 15 residues. Per the germline V gene, CDR1 is MNHEY and CDR2 is SVGAGI. V lost 8 bases, J lost 5 bases, and 12 bases stayed unmatched. DNA for the CDR3: TGTGCCAGCGGAACCTTGGGGCTAGCGGACAATGAGCAGTTCTTC. This gives the protein CASGTLGLADNEQFF.

This chain joins TRBV6-1 and TRBJ1-2; no clear D. Trimming pared 6 bases from V and 6 bases from J, leaving 5 bases between. The length of the CDR3 is 10 residues. Germline values: CDR1 MNHNS, CDR2 SASEGT. The CDR3 coding sequence is TGTGCCAGCAGAGGGAATGGCTACACCTTC. Protein sequence: CASRGNGYTF.

The chain has TRBV18 and TRBJ2-1; D ambiguous. This CDR3 is built from 12 residues. From germline, CDR1 is KGHSH and CDR2 LQKENI. V gave up 4 bases and J gave up 13 bases, with 14 bases separating them. CDR3 amino acids: CASSQGGVVQFF. The CDR3 DNA sequence: TGTGCCAGCTCACAGGGTGGGGTCGTACAGTTCTTC.

This clone was picked up one time. This rearrangement joins TRBV5-1 to TRBJ2-2; 13 positions match TRBD2. The J segment lost 7 bases and the V segment lost 2 bases, leaving 8 bases of the junction unmatched. Germline V gives CDR1 SGHRS, CDR2 YFSETQ. The CDR3 sequence is 17 residues long. The CDR3 reads CASSLGLAGATDGELFF. DNA of the CDR3: TGCGCCAGCAGCTTAGGACTAGCGGGGGCTACAGACGGGGAGCTGTTTTTT.

This sequence joins TRBV5-1 and TRBJ2-3, with D possibly being TRBD2 (6 bases). V was shortened by 7 bases and J by 2 bases, with 17 bases between the two germline ends. The germline V gene encodes CDR1 SGHRS and CDR2 YFSETQ. The CDR3 is made up of 15 amino acids. CDR3 nucleotides: TGCGCCAGCTACCCGGGGGACTCCTCCACAGATACGCAGTATTTT. As protein: CASYPGDSSTDTQYF.

The CDR3 protein is CASSLFTVTGNTIYF. For the CDR3, the DNA is TGTGCCAGCAGCTTATTCACAGTCACTGGAAACACCATATATTTT. The chain joins TRBV11-1 to TRBJ1-3, with D unclear. This CDR3 comprises 15 residues. The ends were cut back, 2 bases at V and 2 bases at J, with 10 bases in the middle. Germline V gene sequence: CDR1 SGHAT, CDR2 FQDESV (reference sequence).

This clone was recorded once. The V call is TRBV10-1, the J call TRBJ1-1; possible D gene TRBD1, 5 bases. This CDR3 contains 13 residues. The V and J ends lost 3 bases and 7 bases respectively, with 12 bases between them. Looked up from germline, CDR1 is WNHNN and CDR2 is SYGVQD (reference sequence). The CDR3 bases are TGCGCCAGCAGTGAAGGGACGGACCGTGAAGCTTTCTTT. It yields the protein CASSEGTDREAFF.

V is TRBV2 and J is TRBJ2-7, with D possibly TRBD1 on 6 matching bases. The CDR3 spans 13 residues. From germline, CDR1 is SNHLY and CDR2 FYNNEI. V lost 8 bases to trimming and J lost 3 bases, with 14 bases between them. The CDR3 DNA follows: TGTGCCAGCGGAATTAGCAGGGGCTACGAGCAGTACTTC. This encodes CASGISRGYEQYF.

The rearrangement joins TRBV6-5 to TRBJ1-4; 7 bases agree with TRBD1. J was trimmed by 6 bases and V by 7 bases; bases with no gene match: 5. Per the germline V gene, CDR1 is MNHEY and CDR2 is SVGAGI. This CDR3 has 13 amino acids. Written as DNA, the CDR3 is TGTGCCAGCAAAGGGGGCTTAGATGAAAAACTGTTTTTT. Its protein product is CASKGGLDEKLFF.

CDR3 protein: CASSVETAQETQYF. The DNA of the CDR3 is TGTGCCAGCAGTGTCGAGACAGCTCAAGAGACCCAGTACTTC. The chain is built from TRBV2 and TRBJ2-5; a possible D gene is TRBD1 (5 bases). The germline CDR1 and CDR2 sequences are SNHLY and FYNNEI. The length of the CDR3 is 14 residues. The V and J ends lost 4 bases and 2 bases respectively, with 11 bases between them.

The chain carries TRBV2 and TRBJ1-4, with no clear D. This CDR3 has 15 residues. Deletions cut 5 bases from V and 4 bases from J, with 14 bases between. Germline CDR1 is SNHLY and CDR2 is FYNNEI. The CDR3 region is CASSRKESFNEKLFF. In nucleotides, the CDR3 is TGTGCCAGCAGTAGGAAAGAGAGCTTTAATGAAAAACTGTTTTTT.

V is TRBV11-3 and J is TRBJ2-3; the match to TRBD2 covers 14 bases. The CDR3 has 16 residues. CDR1 SGHNT and CDR2 YENEEA come from the germline V gene. J gave up 5 bases and V 5 bases, and 6 bases lay outside the gene matches. CDR3 nucleotide sequence: TGTGCCAGCAGCCGGGGGACTAGCGGGAGAGGAGATACGCAGTATTTT. Protein product: CASSRGTSGRGDTQYF.

For this clone: Germline and junction disagree at one end, which may indicate a read error. The chain combines TRBV5-1 with TRBJ1-6; the D gene is possibly TRBD1 (5 bases). Germline V gives CDR1 SGHRS, CDR2 YFSETQ. The CDR3 extends over 13 amino acids. Here the CDR3 DNA reads TGCGCCAGCAGCAAACAAGCTCTCGGACACGCAATCTTT. Encoded protein: CASSKQALGHAIF.

V gene TRBV6-6 combines with J gene TRBJ2-3; no reliable D call. Trimming removed 6 bases from V and 14 bases from J, with 18 bases in between. The CDR3 runs 12 residues. CDR1 and CDR2 from the germline V gene are MNHNY and SVGAGI (reference sequence). CDR3 sequence (DNA): TGTGCCAGCAGGGGTGTTGGTGATGTTCTGTATTTT. This codes for CASRGVGDVLYF.

V and J are TRBV5-1 and TRBJ2-5; D could derive from TRBD1 or TRBD2 (5 bases each). This CDR3 region has 14 residues. The germline gives CDR1 SGHRS, CDR2 YFSETQ. Trimming pared 6 bases from V and 4 bases from J, leaving 16 bases between. CDR3 in amino acids: CASTRWAGRETQYF. CDR3 DNA: TGCGCCAGCACCCGCTGGGCAGGGAGAGAGACCCAGTACTTC.

In nucleotides, the CDR3 is TGTGCCAGCAGCCCCGGACTAGCGGGGAACACAGATACGCAGTATTTT. The encoded protein is CASSPGLAGNTDTQYF. V gene TRBV7-3 combines with J gene TRBJ2-3; 12 nucleotides align to TRBD2. Germline lookup yields CDR1 SGHTA and CDR2 FQGTGA. This CDR3 region has 16 residues. Trimming took 5 bases from V and 2 from J; bases not matched to a gene: 5.